This T cell receptor beta chain was sequenced in a study of spatial heterogeneity in lung cancer. Trimming took off 5 bases at V and 0 bases at J, with 8 bases between the two ends. The CDR3 is 15 amino acids. Germline V gene sequence: CDR1 MDHEN, CDR2 SYDVKM. One entry per CDR3 protein results from TCRdb running MiXCR on the 5' RACE reads. The sample lists around 92,000 distinct CDR3 sequences, about an eighth occurring once. The sample's time point: sample taken at primary tumor resection. The TCR comes from a male donor with early-stage non-small cell lung cancer. This rearrangement joins TRBV28 to TRBJ2-6; D possibly corresponds to TRBD2 (6 bases). Sequencing was performed on PBMCs, taken at surgery. The CDR3 here is CASSMGGSGANVLTF. As DNA, the CDR3 is TGTGCCAGCAGTATGGGGGGCTCTGGGGCCAACGTCCTGACTTTC.